The T cell receptor beta chain described here comes from a study of blood T cell repertoires in COVID-19. Original handling: Nucleated cell number was recorded as an estimate derived from reference gene primer amplification. Clones were sequenced by immunoSEQ multiplex PCR, and TCRdb holds only the in-frame ones, with some missing. V, J and clone size derive from that table, while D and trimming were established from the DNA sequence. The sample carries more than 120,000 clones, approximately 90% recorded once. There are 16 residues in the CDR3. Germline values: CDR1 SGHRS, CDR2 YFSETQ. Trimming removed 4 bases from V and 2 bases from J, with 16 bases in between.

The sample was peripheral blood. V is TRBV5-1 and J is TRBJ1-5; no definite D call. The clonotype originates from a woman aged 45-59 years with acute or convalescent COVID-19. This CDR3 is CASSRGPSGGNQPQHF. DNA of the CDR3: TGCGCCAGCAGCCGAGGACCCAGCGGGGGCAATCAGCCCCAGCATTTT.